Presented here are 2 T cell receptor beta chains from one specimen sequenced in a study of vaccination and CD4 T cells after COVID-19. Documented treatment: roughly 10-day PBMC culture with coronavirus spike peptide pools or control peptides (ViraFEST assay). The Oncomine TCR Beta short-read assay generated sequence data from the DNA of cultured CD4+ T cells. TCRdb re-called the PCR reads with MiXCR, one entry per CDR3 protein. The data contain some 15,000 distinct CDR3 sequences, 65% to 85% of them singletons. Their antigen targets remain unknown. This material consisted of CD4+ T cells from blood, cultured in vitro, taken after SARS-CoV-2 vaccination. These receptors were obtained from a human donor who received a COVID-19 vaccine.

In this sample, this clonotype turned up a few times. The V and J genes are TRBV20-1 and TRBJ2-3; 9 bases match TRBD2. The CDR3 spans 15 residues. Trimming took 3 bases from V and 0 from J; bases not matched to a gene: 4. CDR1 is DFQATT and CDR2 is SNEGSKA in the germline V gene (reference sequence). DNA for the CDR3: TGCAGTGCTAGGGTTAGCGGGGGAAGCACAGATACGCAGTATTTT. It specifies CSARVSGGSTDTQYF.

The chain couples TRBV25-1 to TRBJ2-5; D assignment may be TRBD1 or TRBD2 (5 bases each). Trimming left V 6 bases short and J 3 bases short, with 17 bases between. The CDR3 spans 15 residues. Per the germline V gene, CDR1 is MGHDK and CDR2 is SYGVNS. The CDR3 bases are TGTGCCAGCAGCGGCCGGGACGCCGGGGAAGAGACCCAGTACTTC. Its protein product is CASSGRDAGEETQYF.